What follows are 13 T cell receptor beta chains derived from one specimen sequenced in a study of blood T cell repertoires in COVID-19 (dated by TCRdb to 2019 to 2021). The method was the immunoSEQ multiplex PCR assay. The immuneACCESS repertoire file appears here via TCRdb, limited to in-frame rearrangements. These files lack a portion of the clones; in checked studies, under half of the deficit traces to unresolved V genes, and the cause of the others is not known. In this sample the table shows roughly 150,000 clones, roughly nine tenths of which occur a single time. Clones ranked in the top ten supply roughly 13% of the sample. Specimen: peripheral blood. The source is a man between 18 and 35 years old with COVID-19, enrolled during active disease.

The V and J genes are TRBV14 and TRBJ1-2, with a tentative D call TRBD1 (5 bases). Trimming pared 0 bases from V and 4 bases from J, leaving 9 bases between. Germline CDR1 is SGHDN and CDR2 is FVKESK. The CDR3 loop spans 14 amino acids. The CDR3, as DNA: TGTGCCAGCAGCCAAGAGGCCAGGGTCTATGGCTACACCTTC. It is translated as CASSQEARVYGYTF.

The V call is TRBV28, the J call TRBJ2-3, with D possibly being TRBD2 (5 bases). With 8 bases removed from V and 0 bases from J, the gap between germline ends came to 18 bases. The CDR3 runs 16 residues. CDR1 is MDHEN and CDR2 is SYDVKM in the germline V gene. CDR3 sequence reads: CASLSPGSPSTDTQYF. CDR3 DNA: TGTGCCAGCCTCTCGCCGGGATCTCCTAGCACAGATACGCAGTATTTT. The full variable domain, with the rest looked up from reference TRBV28 and TRBJ2-3, is DVKVTQSSRYLVKRTGEKVFLECVQDMDHENMFWYRQDPGLGLRLIYFSYDVKMKEKGDIPEGYSVSREKKERFSLILESASTNQTSMYLCASLSPGSPSTDTQYFGPGTRLTVL.

This chain links TRBV4-1 with TRBJ2-4, with TRBD2 matching 12 bases. CDR3 length: 19 residues. Trimming removed 1 base from V and 6 bases from J; junction bases left unmatched: 13. Germline loops: CDR1 MGHRA, CDR2 YSYEKL. The DNA for the CDR3 is TGCGCCAGCAGCCAAGGGCCACTAGCGGGAGGACCCTCCCCAAACATTCAGTACTTC. This encodes CASSQGPLAGGPSPNIQYF.

This chain joins TRBV14 and TRBJ2-6; the D is unclear. This CDR3 is 17 amino acids long. The germline CDR1 and CDR2 sequences are SGHDN and FVKESK. Trimming took 0 bases from V and 0 from J, leaving 9 bases between them. This chain's CDR3 is CASSQDSPRSGANVLTF. The CDR3 DNA reads as TGTGCCAGCAGCCAAGATTCTCCCCGCTCTGGGGCCAACGTCCTGACTTTC.

As DNA, the CDR3 is TGTGCCAGTAGTATAGTTGGGGCCCCAAACACCGGGGAGCTGTTTTTT. It is translated as CASSIVGAPNTGELFF. V usage is TRBV19 and J usage is TRBJ2-2, with D tentatively TRBD1 (5 bases). The germline V gene encodes CDR1 LNHDA and CDR2 SQIVND (reference sequence). The CDR3 has 16 residues. V lost 1 base to trimming and J lost 2 bases, with 11 bases between them.

The J gene is TRBJ2-7, the V gene TRBV28; possible D gene TRBD2, 5 bases. Germline V CDR1 and CDR2: MDHEN, SYDVKM. CDR3 size: 15 residues. With 5 bases removed from V and 3 bases from J, the gap between germline ends came to 17 bases. The CDR3 sequence: CASSVSRRGIYEQYF. In nucleotides, the CDR3 is TGTGCCAGCAGTGTAAGCAGACGAGGGATCTACGAGCAGTACTTC.

The V and J genes are TRBV19 and TRBJ1-1, with no clear D. This CDR3 is 14 amino acids long. Germline loops: CDR1 LNHDA, CDR2 SQIVND (reference sequence). V lost 7 bases, J lost 0 bases, and 12 bases lay in between. This CDR3 reads CASNHPGMNTEAFF. The CDR3, as DNA: TGTGCCAGTAATCATCCGGGGATGAACACTGAAGCTTTCTTT.

The CDR3 loop is CATSRDGRRVSTDTQYF. The CDR3 region has the DNA TGTGCCACCAGCAGAGATGGAAGGCGGGTTAGCACAGATACGCAGTATTTT. The chain links TRBV15 to TRBJ2-3, with a possible D match to TRBD2 (5 bases). This CDR3 spans 17 amino acids. CDR1 LNHNV and CDR2 YYDKDF come from the germline V gene (reference sequence). Trimming stripped 0 bases from V and 0 bases from J, with 13 bases between.

This clone was detected only once. The rearrangement uses TRBV9 and TRBJ2-2; 9 bases align to TRBD1. V was clipped by 3 bases and J by 3 bases; unmatched bases: 0. The V gene's germline CDR1 is SGDLS and CDR2 YYNGEE. The CDR3 consists of 14 residues. CDR3 sequence reads: CASSGTGDTGELFF. CDR3 bases: TGTGCCAGCAGCGGGACAGGGGACACCGGGGAGCTGTTTTTT.

This clone was observed a single time. The V and J genes are TRBV3-1 (or the pseudogene TRBV3-2) and TRBJ2-2, with D tentatively TRBD2 (5 bases). In germline, CDR1 is LGHDT, CDR2 YNNKEL (reference sequence). Deletions cut 2 bases from V and 0 bases from J, with 10 bases between. The length of the CDR3 is 16 residues. DNA of the CDR3: TGTGCCAGCAGCCAAAAGCGGTCGACGAACACCGGGGAGCTGTTTTTT. The encoded protein is CASSQKRSTNTGELFF.

This clone appeared a single time. The J gene is TRBJ1-5, the V gene TRBV28; D possibly corresponds to TRBD1 (5 bases). Germline CDR1 is MDHEN and CDR2 is SYDVKM. CDR3 length equals 15 residues. V dropped 7 bases and J dropped 6 bases, with 19 bases sitting between them. The CDR3 protein is CASTWARALRQPQHF. CDR3 coding DNA: TGTGCCAGCACCTGGGCCAGGGCATTACGTCAGCCCCAGCATTTT.

The rearrangement joins TRBV13 to TRBJ2-5; D remains unclear. V was trimmed by 7 bases and J by 5 bases, leaving 11 bases between them. The CDR3 consists of 12 residues. Per germline, CDR1 PRHDT and CDR2 FYEKMQ (reference sequence). DNA for the CDR3: TGTGCCAGCAACAACGCTAGGGAGACCCAGTACTTC. The encoded protein is CASNNARETQYF.

The gene calls are TRBV2 and TRBJ2-2, with D hard to call. Trimming stripped 6 bases from V and 5 bases from J, with 16 bases between. Germline CDR1 SNHLY, CDR2 FYNNEI. This CDR3 has 15 amino acids. This CDR3 reads CASRYRSARTGELFF. The CDR3 bases are TGTGCCAGCAGATACAGATCAGCCAGGACCGGGGAGCTGTTTTTT.